The T cell receptor beta chain under discussion was sequenced for a study of blood T cell repertoires in COVID-19. Whole-study context: Acute-phase and convalescent COVID-19 samples originated in the United States, Italy and Spain. T cells, B-cell-depleted T cells, or PBMCs supplied cDNA or gDNA.

After removal of 3 bases from V and 10 bases from J, the junction contained 6 bases not matched to a gene. Germline lookup yields CDR1 MGHRA and CDR2 YSYEKL. This CDR3 has 13 amino acids. In the source study's methods: By means of reference gene primer amplification, nucleated cell counts were estimated. Assay: immunoSEQ multiplex PCR; the TCRdb copy retains only in-frame clones and omits some. That table is the source of V, J and clone size, and D and trimming were worked out from the DNA. The data show tens of thousands of clones, roughly two thirds seen once. Material: peripheral blood. The J gene is TRBJ2-1, the V gene TRBV4-1; 7 bases are a match to TRBD1. This TCR was recovered from a woman in her 70s with acute or convalescent COVID-19. The CDR3, as DNA: TGCGCCAGCAGCCAGTACAGGGGCTGGGAGCAGTTCTTC. It encodes CASSQYRGWEQFF.